These T cell receptor beta chains were read from a single sample in a study of T cells after yellow fever vaccination. TCRdb reprocessed the 5' RACE reads via MiXCR and lists one record per CDR3 protein. The repertoire holds about 550,000 distinct CDR3 sequences, 19% seen once, with around an eighth in the top ten. The sequenced sample was PBMCs, obtained 15 days after the yellow fever booster vaccination. The receptors derive from a man younger than 45 who received the YFV17D yellow fever vaccine. The CDR3 runs from the conserved cysteine through the conserved F or W. Each record gives: clone size, D gene, J gene, V gene, CDR3 DNA, CDR3 protein. D genes are given only for firm matches. Clone sizes are given selectively: once, few, many, or a class where the clone is expanded.

abundance: few; d_gene: TRBD2; j_gene: TRBJ2-7; v_gene: TRBV20-1; CDR3nt: TGCAGTGCTAGGGGTTCCGGGACTACCTACGAGCAGTACTTC; CDR3aa: CSARGSGTTYEQYF
abundance: NA; d_gene: NA; j_gene: TRBJ2-7; v_gene: TRBV20-1; CDR3nt: TGCAGTGCTAGAGATCCGGTCTCCTACGAGCAGTACTTC; CDR3aa: CSARDPVSYEQYF
abundance: NA; d_gene: TRBD2; j_gene: TRBJ2-4; v_gene: TRBV28; CDR3nt: TGTGCCAGCAGGGGGAAACTAGCGGGTCGGAACATTCAGTACTTC; CDR3aa: CASRGKLAGRNIQYF
abundance: few; d_gene: NA; j_gene: TRBJ1-1; v_gene: TRBV10-3; CDR3nt: TGTGCCATCGCCGGGGACTTGAACACTGAAGCTTTCTTT; CDR3aa: CAIAGDLNTEAFF
abundance: NA; d_gene: TRBD2; j_gene: TRBJ2-7; v_gene: TRBV6-2/TRBV6-3; CDR3nt: TGTGCCAGCACGTCGGGCGGGAGCGGTATCTACGAGCAGTACTTC; CDR3aa: CASTSGGSGIYEQYF
abundance: NA; d_gene: TRBD1; j_gene: TRBJ2-7; v_gene: TRBV27; CDR3nt: TGTGCCAGCAGTTTCGACAGGGGGAGTAACGAGCAGTACTTC; CDR3aa: CASSFDRGSNEQYF
abundance: many; d_gene: NA; j_gene: TRBJ1-6; v_gene: TRBV7-8; CDR3nt: TGTGCCAGCAGCTTAGGTTCCTCACCCCTCCACTTT; CDR3aa: CASSLGSSPLHF
abundance: few; d_gene: TRBD2; j_gene: TRBJ2-2; v_gene: TRBV12-3/TRBV12-4; CDR3nt: TGTGCCAGCAGCCCGGGACTAGCCGTGGAGCTGTTTTTT; CDR3aa: CASSPGLAVELFF
abundance: few; d_gene: TRBD2; j_gene: TRBJ2-2; v_gene: TRBV6-1; CDR3nt: TGTGCCAGCACGGGACTAGCGGGTCCCCTGAACACCGGGGAGCTGTTTTTT; CDR3aa: CASTGLAGPLNTGELFF
abundance: once; d_gene: NA; j_gene: TRBJ2-7; v_gene: TRBV3-1; CDR3nt: TGTGCCAGCAGCCAATTTTCTGACGTGGGGCAGTACTTC; CDR3aa: CASSQFSDVGQYF
abundance: NA; d_gene: NA; j_gene: TRBJ2-1; v_gene: TRBV3-1; CDR3nt: TGTGCCAGCAGCCAAGGCGTCCCCTGGGGGAATGAGCAGTTCTTC; CDR3aa: CASSQGVPWGNEQFF
abundance: many; d_gene: NA; j_gene: TRBJ2-3; v_gene: TRBV20-1; CDR3nt: TGCAGTGCTAGCAGCGCAGATACGCAGTATTTT; CDR3aa: CSASSADTQYF
abundance: few; d_gene: NA; j_gene: TRBJ1-4; v_gene: TRBV20-1; CDR3nt: TGCAGTGCTAGAGACAATGAAAAACTGTTTTTT; CDR3aa: CSARDNEKLFF
abundance: many; d_gene: TRBD2; j_gene: TRBJ2-7; v_gene: TRBV7-9; CDR3nt: TGTGCCAGCAGTCTAGCGGGGGTTACCTACGAGCAGTACTTC; CDR3aa: CASSLAGVTYEQYF
abundance: NA; d_gene: TRBD1; j_gene: TRBJ2-2; v_gene: TRBV12-3/TRBV12-4; CDR3nt: TGTGCCAGCAGTACCCGGAAAAAGGACAGGTTGAGATCGAACACCGGGGAGCTGTTTTTT; CDR3aa: CASSTRKKDRLRSNTGELFF
abundance: once; d_gene: NA; j_gene: TRBJ1-2; v_gene: TRBV19; CDR3nt: TGTGCCAGCAAAGCAAACAGGTCGCCCTATGGCTACACCTTC; CDR3aa: CASKANRSPYGYTF
abundance: NA; d_gene: NA; j_gene: TRBJ2-7; v_gene: TRBV7-2; CDR3nt: TGTGCCAGCAGCCCGACACAGGGCTACGAGCAGTACTTC; CDR3aa: CASSPTQGYEQYF
abundance: NA; d_gene: NA; j_gene: TRBJ2-1; v_gene: TRBV6-1; CDR3nt: TGTGCCAGCAGACACTTAGGGAGCTCCTACAATGAGCAGTTCTTC; CDR3aa: CASRHLGSSYNEQFF
abundance: few; d_gene: NA; j_gene: TRBJ2-7; v_gene: TRBV7-6; CDR3nt: TGTGCCAGCAGCTCCGCTTTTCAGCAGTACTTC; CDR3aa: CASSSAFQQYF
abundance: few; d_gene: NA; j_gene: TRBJ2-5; v_gene: TRBV5-1; CDR3nt: TGCGCCAGCAGCTCCCGGCCGGGAGATTCGAAGACCCAGTACTTC; CDR3aa: CASSSRPGDSKTQYF
abundance: NA; d_gene: TRBD1; j_gene: TRBJ1-6; v_gene: TRBV7-3; CDR3nt: TGTGCCAGCAGCTTAGGCGGAGGGACAGCTAATTCACCCCTCCACTTT; CDR3aa: CASSLGGGTANSPLHF
abundance: NA; d_gene: TRBD1; j_gene: TRBJ2-5; v_gene: TRBV11-1; CDR3nt: TGTGCCAGCAGCTCCGGACAGGGGAGGGTGTCGGGTGAAGAGACCCAGTACTTC; CDR3aa: CASSSGQGRVSGEETQYF
abundance: few; d_gene: TRBD1; j_gene: TRBJ2-3; v_gene: TRBV28; CDR3nt: TGTGCCAGCACCAGGCCAGAGGGGGCTAGGTCAGATACGCAGTATTTT; CDR3aa: CASTRPEGARSDTQYF
abundance: NA; d_gene: NA; j_gene: TRBJ2-7; v_gene: TRBV18; CDR3nt: TGTGCCAGCTCACCCAAACTAGCCCTCGGAAGCTCCTACGAGCAGTACTTC; CDR3aa: CASSPKLALGSSYEQYF
abundance: few; d_gene: NA; j_gene: TRBJ2-7; v_gene: TRBV5-1; CDR3nt: TGCGCCAGCAGATTGGACAGATACTACGAGCAGTACTTC; CDR3aa: CASRLDRYYEQYF
abundance: NA; d_gene: NA; j_gene: TRBJ1-5; v_gene: TRBV27; CDR3nt: TGTGCCAGCAGAACCCAGGGAGGGGCTCAGCCCCAGCATTTT; CDR3aa: CASRTQGGAQPQHF
abundance: once; d_gene: TRBD2; j_gene: TRBJ2-1; v_gene: TRBV9; CDR3nt: TGTGCCAGCAGCGAACAGCCCGGGACTAGCAACAATGAGCAGTTCTTC; CDR3aa: CASSEQPGTSNNEQFF
abundance: NA; d_gene: NA; j_gene: TRBJ2-7; v_gene: TRBV7-9; CDR3nt: TGTGCCAGCACTCAACTTGGCACTTACGAGCAGTACTTC; CDR3aa: CASTQLGTYEQYF
abundance: few; d_gene: NA; j_gene: TRBJ2-1; v_gene: TRBV12-3/TRBV12-4; CDR3nt: TGTGCCAGCAGTTTATGGCGGGTCTACAATGAGCAGTTCTTC; CDR3aa: CASSLWRVYNEQFF
abundance: NA; d_gene: NA; j_gene: TRBJ2-7; v_gene: TRBV7-9; CDR3nt: TGTGCCAGCAGCCTCTTTACTGACGAGCAGTACTTC; CDR3aa: CASSLFTDEQYF
abundance: few; d_gene: TRBD1; j_gene: TRBJ2-7; v_gene: TRBV15; CDR3nt: TGTGCCACCAGCAAGGAGACAGGGAACTCCTACGAGCAGTACTTC; CDR3aa: CATSKETGNSYEQYF
abundance: NA; d_gene: TRBD2; j_gene: TRBJ2-7; v_gene: TRBV5-1; CDR3nt: TGCGCCAGCAGCTTAACCCGCGGGAGGGGACGCGAGCAGTACTTC; CDR3aa: CASSLTRGRGREQYF
abundance: NA; d_gene: NA; j_gene: TRBJ2-2; v_gene: TRBV27; CDR3nt: TGTGCCAGCAGCTGGAGGGTCGGCGGGGAGCTGTTTTTT; CDR3aa: CASSWRVGGELFF
abundance: NA; d_gene: NA; j_gene: TRBJ2-7; v_gene: TRBV5-1; CDR3nt: TGCGCCAGCAGCATAGGCAGCCACGGTCAGAGCGAGCAGTACTTC; CDR3aa: CASSIGSHGQSEQYF
abundance: NA; d_gene: NA; j_gene: TRBJ2-1; v_gene: TRBV20-1; CDR3nt: TGCAGTGCTTCCGGACTGACAAATGAGCAGTTCTTC; CDR3aa: CSASGLTNEQFF
abundance: NA; d_gene: TRBD2; j_gene: TRBJ2-7; v_gene: TRBV6-1; CDR3nt: TGTGCCAGCAGCAGTAGCGGGAGGCTTATCTACGAGCAGTACTTC; CDR3aa: CASSSSGRLIYEQYF
abundance: many; d_gene: NA; j_gene: TRBJ2-7; v_gene: TRBV6-1; CDR3nt: TGTGCCAGCAGGACTTCTTACGAGCAGTACTTC; CDR3aa: CASRTSYEQYF
abundance: many; d_gene: NA; j_gene: TRBJ2-2; v_gene: TRBV5-6; CDR3nt: TGTGCCAGCAGCAGACAGAACACCGGGGAGCTGTTTTTT; CDR3aa: CASSRQNTGELFF
abundance: NA; d_gene: TRBD2; j_gene: TRBJ2-3; v_gene: TRBV20-1; CDR3nt: TGCAGTGCAGCTAGCGGAGACACAGATACGCAGTATTTT; CDR3aa: CSAASGDTDTQYF
abundance: NA; d_gene: NA; j_gene: TRBJ1-5; v_gene: TRBV7-2; CDR3nt: TGTGCCAGCAGCTTAGCGAGGGACAATCAGCCCCAGCATTTT; CDR3aa: CASSLARDNQPQHF
abundance: NA; d_gene: TRBD1; j_gene: TRBJ1-2; v_gene: TRBV30; CDR3nt: TGTGCCTGGAGGCTTTCAGGGACAGGATACTTC; CDR3aa: CAWRLSGTGYF
abundance: few; d_gene: TRBD1; j_gene: TRBJ1-1; v_gene: TRBV7-2; CDR3nt: TGTGCCAGCAGTAGGGGACAGATGAACACTGAAGCTTTCTTT; CDR3aa: CASSRGQMNTEAFF
abundance: few; d_gene: NA; j_gene: TRBJ2-1; v_gene: TRBV18; CDR3nt: TGTGCCAGCTCACCACCCCGGTTTGAGCAGTTCTTC; CDR3aa: CASSPPRFEQFF
abundance: few; d_gene: TRBD1; j_gene: TRBJ2-3; v_gene: TRBV5-1; CDR3nt: TGCGCCAGCAGCTACGGGACAGGAGAATACACAGATACGCAGTATTTT; CDR3aa: CASSYGTGEYTDTQYF
abundance: few; d_gene: NA; j_gene: TRBJ2-7; v_gene: TRBV10-3; CDR3nt: TGTGCCATCAGTGAGTCGCTAGGGACTGAATCCTACGAGCAGTACTTC; CDR3aa: CAISESLGTESYEQYF
abundance: few; d_gene: TRBD2; j_gene: TRBJ2-3; v_gene: TRBV12-3/TRBV12-4; CDR3nt: TGTGCCAGCAGTTCTAGCGGACCCACAGATACGCAGTATTTT; CDR3aa: CASSSSGPTDTQYF
abundance: NA; d_gene: NA; j_gene: TRBJ2-5; v_gene: TRBV12-3/TRBV12-4; CDR3nt: TGTGCCAGCAGTTTAGGCCCGAAGGAGACCCAGTACTTC; CDR3aa: CASSLGPKETQYF
abundance: NA; d_gene: NA; j_gene: TRBJ2-7; v_gene: TRBV20-1; CDR3nt: TGCAGTGCTAGAGTGGGGGCTGCCTACGAGCAGTACTTC; CDR3aa: CSARVGAAYEQYF
abundance: few; d_gene: TRBD2; j_gene: TRBJ2-1; v_gene: TRBV20-1; CDR3nt: TGCAGTGCTAGAAAGGGACTAGCGGGAGTCGATGAGCAGTTCTTC; CDR3aa: CSARKGLAGVDEQFF
abundance: few; d_gene: TRBD2; j_gene: TRBJ2-3; v_gene: TRBV7-9; CDR3nt: TGTGCCAGCAGCTTTGGGACTAGGGAAGATACGCAGTATTTT; CDR3aa: CASSFGTREDTQYF
abundance: NA; d_gene: TRBD1; j_gene: TRBJ2-1; v_gene: TRBV20-1; CDR3nt: TGCAGTGCGGGACAGGGTGGTTTCAATGAGCAGTTCTTC; CDR3aa: CSAGQGGFNEQFF
abundance: few; d_gene: NA; j_gene: TRBJ1-1; v_gene: TRBV5-1; CDR3nt: TGCGCCAGCAGCGCGGGACGGGAGGACACTGAAGCTTTCTTT; CDR3aa: CASSAGREDTEAFF
abundance: few; d_gene: TRBD2; j_gene: TRBJ2-3; v_gene: TRBV7-6; CDR3nt: TGTGCCAGCCTCGGGACTAGCGGAGATACGCAGTATTTT; CDR3aa: CASLGTSGDTQYF
abundance: NA; d_gene: NA; j_gene: TRBJ2-7; v_gene: TRBV19; CDR3nt: TGTGCCAGTAGTATCTCTGGGGGGACCCACGAGCAGTACTTC; CDR3aa: CASSISGGTHEQYF
abundance: NA; d_gene: NA; j_gene: TRBJ2-5; v_gene: TRBV5-6; CDR3nt: TGTGCCAGCAGCTTGGGACACCTTTCGGGCCAAGAGACCCAGTACTTC; CDR3aa: CASSLGHLSGQETQYF
abundance: NA; d_gene: NA; j_gene: TRBJ2-5; v_gene: TRBV12-3/TRBV12-4; CDR3nt: TGTGCCAGCAGTTTATACGGGAGCTTAGAGACCCAGTACTTC; CDR3aa: CASSLYGSLETQYF
abundance: few; d_gene: NA; j_gene: TRBJ2-1; v_gene: TRBV9; CDR3nt: TGTGCCAGCAGCATTGATCGGCAGAGCTCCTACAATGAGCAGTTCTTC; CDR3aa: CASSIDRQSSYNEQFF
abundance: NA; d_gene: NA; j_gene: TRBJ2-1; v_gene: TRBV5-6; CDR3nt: TGTGCCAGCAGTCTCAATACGGGCAATGAGCAGTTCTTC; CDR3aa: CASSLNTGNEQFF
abundance: NA; d_gene: NA; j_gene: TRBJ2-3; v_gene: TRBV19; CDR3nt: TGTGCCAGTAGTATCGGGGGGCCAGATACGCAGTATTTT; CDR3aa: CASSIGGPDTQYF